A single sample gave rise to the 22 T cell receptor beta chains below, sequenced in a study of control samples from healthy donors and cancer patients. TCRdb's copy holds only in-frame clones and misses some; the assay was immunoSEQ multiplex PCR. In the table there are about 160,000 clones, roughly 94% of which are singletons. Sequenced: blood. Receptor source: a woman aged 40 to 50 in good health.

The chain joins TRBV21-1 to TRBJ2-7; the table assigns TRBD1, which was not confirmed against the DNA. TRBV21-1 corresponds to a pseudogene. The CDR3 spans 17 residues. The CDR3 loop is CASSKAGHGNTIYEQYF. CDR3 bases: TGTGCCAGCAGCAAAGCGGGGCATGGGAACACAATCTACGAGCAGTACTTC.

V gene TRBV12-3 or TRBV12-4 combines with J gene TRBJ1-1, with a possible D match to TRBD1 (5 bases). The CDR3 sequence is 13 residues long. With 4 bases removed from V and 3 bases from J, the gap between germline ends came to 9 bases. CDR3 residues: CASSSGPDTEAFF. The CDR3 DNA reads TGTGCCAGCAGTTCAGGGCCGGACACTGAAGCTTTCTTT.

This rearrangement joins TRBV4-1 to TRBJ1-1; the D is unclear. The CDR3 loop spans 13 amino acids. The germline V gene has CDR1 MGHRA and CDR2 YSYEKL. V was shortened by 0 bases and J by 5 bases, with 7 bases between the two germline ends. In DNA form, the CDR3 reads TGCGCCAGCAGCCAAGATAGCCGGACTGAAGCTTTCTTT. Translating it yields CASSQDSRTEAFF.

The chain combines TRBV19 with TRBJ1-2; unclear D gene. V was shortened by 11 bases and J by 7 bases, with 14 bases between the two germline ends. CDR1 and CDR2 from the germline V gene are LNHDA and SQIVND (reference sequence). The CDR3 consists of 11 residues. The DNA for the CDR3 is TGTGCCGGATCTCGTCCGGGTGGCTACACCTTC. Amino acid sequence: CAGSRPGGYTF. Full variable domain (outside the CDR3, taken from reference TRBV19 and TRBJ1-2): DGGITQSPKYLFRKEGQNVTLSCEQNLNHDAMYWYRQDPGQGLRLIYYSQIVNDFQKGDIAEGYSVSREKKESFPLTVTSAQKNPTAFYLCAGSRPGGYTFGSGTRLTVV.

The rearrangement uses TRBV5-4 and TRBJ2-7; TRBD1 matches at 9 bases. The CDR3 contains 15 residues. The trim removed 4 bases at V and 6 bases at J, leaving 11 bases unmatched. In germline, CDR1 is SGHNT, CDR2 YYREEE (reference sequence). This CDR3 is CASSVWTGVLGEQYF. DNA for the CDR3: TGTGCCAGCAGCGTATGGACAGGGGTTTTGGGCGAGCAGTACTTC.

Of note for this clone: Mismatch with germline at one junction end may stem from a read error. This chain connects TRBV19 to TRBJ2-3; TRBD2 agrees at 8 bases. Germline values: CDR1 LNHDA, CDR2 SQIVND (reference sequence). The CDR3 runs to 13 residues. As DNA, the CDR3 is TGTGCCAGTAGTGCTGTAGGGCGGGAGGCGTTGGATTTT. This codes for CASSAVGREALDF.

The J gene is TRBJ2-2, the V gene TRBV14, with D perhaps TRBD1 (6 bases). V was cut by 4 bases and J by 3 bases, with 12 bases left in between. There are 15 residues in the CDR3. The germline CDR1 and CDR2 sequences are SGHDN and FVKESK. The CDR3 DNA reads TGTGCCAGCAGCCGCCGACAGGTGGACACCGGGGAGCTGTTTTTT. This translates into CASSRRQVDTGELFF.

This clone was counted once. The V call is TRBV4-3, the J call TRBJ1-2; D call uncertain. With 2 bases removed from V and 0 bases from J, the gap between germline ends came to 7 bases. Germline V gene lookup returns CDR1 LGHNA and CDR2 YSLEER. This CDR3 is 14 amino acids long. CDR3 sequence: CASSQSRSNYGYTF. DNA for the CDR3: TGCGCCAGCAGCCAATCTCGTTCTAACTATGGCTACACCTTC.

V is TRBV20-1 and J is TRBJ2-5; 10 bases are a match to TRBD1. V trimming: 3 bases; J trimming: 4 bases; junction bases outside the gene matches: 5. Germline loops: CDR1 DFQATT, CDR2 SNEGSKA (reference sequence). CDR3 length: 14 amino acids. CDR3 sequence: CSASTGQGRETQYF. The CDR3 DNA is TGCAGTGCTAGTACGGGACAGGGGAGAGAGACCCAGTACTTC.

CDR3 sequence (DNA): TGTGCCAGCGTGGGACAGGGTAACACTGAAGCTTTCTTT. Its translation is CASVGQGNTEAFF. The chain uses TRBV5-6 and TRBJ1-1, with 9 bases lining up with TRBD1. The CDR3 length is 13 residues. The trim removed 7 bases at V and 2 bases at J, leaving 3 bases unmatched. Germline CDR1 and CDR2: SGHDT and YYEEEE.

This clone was counted once. The chain has TRBV19 and TRBJ2-7; 11 bases fit TRBD1. The CDR3 is 15 amino acids. The J segment lost 2 bases and the V segment lost 5 bases, leaving 5 bases of the junction unmatched. Germline-derived CDR1 and CDR2 are LNHDA and SQIVND (reference sequence). The CDR3 DNA sequence: TGTGCCAGTAGTTCGGGACAGGGGGTCCCCTACGAGCAGTACTTC. Translating it yields CASSSGQGVPYEQYF.

This rearrangement joins TRBV2 to TRBJ1-6; D is undetermined. V shed 3 bases and J shed 1 base, with 7 bases lying between them. Germline CDR1 and CDR2: SNHLY and FYNNEI. CDR3 length equals 15 residues. DNA for the CDR3: TGTGCCAGCAGTGAGGGGAGATCCTATAATTCACCCCTCCACTTT. It specifies CASSEGRSYNSPLHF. Using reference TRBV2 and TRBJ1-6 for the parts outside the CDR3, the full variable domain is EPEVTQTPSHQVTQMGQEVILRCVPISNHLYFYWYRQILGQKVEFLVSFYNNEISEKSEIFDDQFSVERPDGSNFTLKIRSTKLEDSAMYFCASSEGRSYNSPLHFGNGTRLTVT.

This chain links TRBV11-3 with TRBJ2-1; 8 nucleotides match TRBD2. After removal of 1 base from V and 5 bases from J, the junction contained 7 bases not matched to a gene. The CDR3 length is 16 residues. Germline lookup yields CDR1 SGHNT and CDR2 YENEEA. The CDR3 protein is CASSLVGLAGHNEQFF. In DNA, the CDR3 is TGTGCCAGCAGCTTAGTTGGGCTAGCGGGCCACAATGAGCAGTTCTTC.

This clone is a singleton in its sample. The J gene is TRBJ1-1, the V gene TRBV10-3; D is ambiguous. Germline CDR1 ENHRY, CDR2 SYGVKD. Trimming left V 4 bases short and J 1 base short, with 7 bases between. This CDR3 region has 13 residues. As DNA, the CDR3 is TGTGCCATCAGTGGAACTAGGAACACTGAAGCTTTCTTT. Its translation: CAISGTRNTEAFF.

The rearrangement uses TRBV18 and TRBJ1-1; tentatively, D is TRBD1 (6 bases). The germline gives CDR1 KGHSH, CDR2 LQKENI. The V and J ends lost 3 bases and 1 base respectively, with 21 bases between them. This CDR3 has 18 amino acids. Here the CDR3 reads CASSPLVEGVGWNTEAFF. CDR3 nucleotide sequence: TGTGCCAGCTCACCGCTGGTCGAGGGGGTAGGATGGAACACTGAAGCTTTCTTT.

The chain recombines TRBV7-9 with TRBJ1-1; D is undetermined. Deletions cut 1 base from V and 4 bases from J, with 10 bases between. This CDR3 contains 14 residues. The germline CDR1 and CDR2 sequences are SEHNR and FQNEAQ (reference sequence). CDR3 sequence: CASSLERPGTEAFF. CDR3 in DNA: TGTGCCAGCAGCTTAGAACGGCCAGGCACTGAAGCTTTCTTT.

This clone was detected only once. The chain carries TRBV19 and TRBJ1-2, with D possibly matching TRBD1 (5 bases). Trimming removed 2 bases at V and 4 bases at J, with 14 bases between. The CDR3 length is 15 residues. CDR1 is LNHDA, CDR2 SQIVND, per germline (reference sequence). The CDR3 bases are TGTGCCAGTAGTATAACGGGACCGACCGGCTATGGCTACACCTTC. It translates to CASSITGPTGYGYTF.

The V gene is TRBV3-1 (or the pseudogene TRBV3-2), the J gene TRBJ1-3; the match to TRBD1 covers 7 bases. Germline V gene sequence: CDR1 LGHDT, CDR2 YNNKEL (reference sequence). The V segment lost 1 base and the J segment 2 bases; nucleotides outside the gene matches: 5. The CDR3 length is 16 residues. In nucleotides, the CDR3 is TGTGCCAGCAGCCAAGCCTTGACAGGGACTGGAAACACCATATATTTT. Translated, it gives CASSQALTGTGNTIYF.

In this sample, this clone turned up once. The gene calls are TRBV15 and TRBJ2-7; 7 bases agree with TRBD2. Unmatched junction bases numbered 6, after V lost 1 base and J lost 3 bases. CDR1 is LNHNV and CDR2 is YYDKDF in the germline V gene (reference sequence). There are 15 residues in the CDR3. Here the CDR3 reads CATSRGEREGYEQYF. The CDR3 DNA reads as TGTGCCACCAGCAGAGGAGAGCGGGAAGGCTACGAGCAGTACTTC.

This clone was observed a single time. The chain is built from TRBV4-1 and TRBJ2-2; D ambiguous. V was shortened by 1 base and J by 6 bases, with 12 bases between the two germline ends. CDR3 size: 15 residues. The germline V gene encodes CDR1 MGHRA and CDR2 YSYEKL. Here the CDR3 DNA reads TGCGCCAGCAGCCAAGTCATCCTGGCGCCCGGGGAGCTGTTTTTT. Translation: CASSQVILAPGELFF.

Of note for this clone: A junction end diverges from the germline sequence, so it may reflect a read error. The chain recombines TRBV3-1 (or the pseudogene TRBV3-2) with TRBJ2-7, with D perhaps matching TRBD1 (6 bases). The germline V gene has CDR1 LGHDT and CDR2 YNNKEL (reference sequence). The CDR3 is made up of 14 amino acids. Here the CDR3 reads CVSSQDPGHPAQYF. DNA for the CDR3: TGTGTCAGCAGCCAGGATCCGGGACACCCGGCGCAGTACTTC.

This clone was counted once. The V and J genes are TRBV5-1 and TRBJ1-4; the match to TRBD1 covers 8 bases. The J segment lost 5 bases and the V segment lost 4 bases, leaving 4 bases of the junction unmatched. The length of the CDR3 is 14 residues. Germline CDR1 SGHRS, CDR2 YFSETQ. The DNA of the CDR3 is TGCGCCAGCAGCCCGGGACAGGAAAATGAAAAACTGTTTTTT. It is translated as CASSPGQENEKLFF.